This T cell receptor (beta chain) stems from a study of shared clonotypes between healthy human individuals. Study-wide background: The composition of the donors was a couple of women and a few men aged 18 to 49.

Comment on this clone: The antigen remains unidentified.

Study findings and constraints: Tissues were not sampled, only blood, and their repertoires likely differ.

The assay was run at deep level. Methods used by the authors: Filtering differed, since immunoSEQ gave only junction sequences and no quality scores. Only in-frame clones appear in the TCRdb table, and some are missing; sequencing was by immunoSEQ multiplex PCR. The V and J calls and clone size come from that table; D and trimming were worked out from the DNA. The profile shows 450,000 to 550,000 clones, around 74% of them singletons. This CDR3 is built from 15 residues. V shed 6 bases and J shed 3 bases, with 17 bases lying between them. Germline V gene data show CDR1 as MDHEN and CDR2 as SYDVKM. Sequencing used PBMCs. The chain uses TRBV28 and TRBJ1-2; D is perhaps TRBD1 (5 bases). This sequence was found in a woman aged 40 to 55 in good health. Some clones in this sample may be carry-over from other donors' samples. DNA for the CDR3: TGTGCCAGCAGGGGGGGGACCAGGGACCACTATGGCTACACCTTC. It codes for CASRGGTRDHYGYTF.